These 20 T cell receptor beta chains came from one sample sequenced in a study of T cells in Graves' hyperthyroidism and ophthalmopathy (dated by TCRdb to between 2018 and 2020). Library preparation was by multiplex PCR. The sequencing machine was an Illumina HiSeq 2000. TCR beta CDR3 regions were amplified from RNA transcripts. The first round of RT-PCR for the TCR CDR3 was performed with the HTBI primer set and the Qiagen OneStep RT-PCR kit. Using fastp at Q25 and MiXCR, TCRdb reprocessed the public reads and kept productive beta chains. Each entry merges the rows of one CDR3 protein and shows their most common DNA and genes. Here the sample has about 360,000 distinct CDR3 sequences; 15% to 17% occur a single time. The top ten constitute 28% of the sample. The specimen sequenced was blood. These receptors originate from a woman aged 18-29 years with Graves' hyperthyroidism that later progressed to Graves' ophthalmopathy.

This clonotype was found a few times. V usage is TRBV7-8 and J usage is TRBJ2-2, with D possibly matching TRBD2 (5 bases). From germline, CDR1 is SGHVS and CDR2 FQNEAQ. V lost 1 base, J lost 2 bases, and 11 bases lay in between. This CDR3 contains 16 residues. CDR3 in amino acids: CASSLVGSLNTGELFF. The CDR3 DNA reads TGTGCCAGCAGCTTAGTGGGGAGTCTTAACACCGGGGAGCTGTTTTTT.

This clonotype was picked up many times. The CDR3 DNA reads as TGTGCCAGCAGCTTACTAAATTACGAGCAGTACTTC. It yields the protein CASSLLNYEQYF. The gene calls are TRBV7-2 and TRBJ2-7; the D is unclear. V was pared by 2 bases and J by 4 bases, with 6 bases between. CDR3 length equals 12 residues. Per the germline V gene, CDR1 is SGHTA and CDR2 is FQGNSA.

This clonotype was counted many times. The chain joins TRBV13 to TRBJ2-5, with D maybe TRBD2 (6 bases). The germline gives CDR1 PRHDT, CDR2 FYEKMQ (reference sequence). With 2 bases removed from V and 4 bases from J, the gap between germline ends came to 8 bases. This CDR3 comprises 13 residues. The CDR3 protein is CASSLQEGETQYF. DNA for the CDR3: TGTGCCAGCAGCTTACAGGAGGGAGAGACCCAGTACTTC.

In this sample, this clonotype turned up many times. The chain has TRBV28 and TRBJ2-7, with D tentatively TRBD1 or TRBD2 (6 bases each). This CDR3 contains 14 residues. V was trimmed by 2 bases and J by 5 bases, leaving 13 bases between them. The germline CDR1 and CDR2 sequences are MDHEN and SYDVKM. The CDR3 spells CASSLEGEVNEQYF. The CDR3 coding sequence is TGTGCCAGCAGTTTAGAGGGGGAGGTAAACGAGCAGTACTTC.

This clonotype appeared many times. The rearrangement joins TRBV10-3 to TRBJ2-3; 16 bases are shared with TRBD2. Looked up from germline, CDR1 is ENHRY and CDR2 is SYGVKD. J was trimmed by 3 bases and V by 2 bases; bases with no gene match: 8. CDR3 length equals 19 residues. The DNA of the CDR3 is TGTGCCATCAGTGAGCATCCCGGGACTAGCGGGAGGGCTACAGATACGCAGTATTTT. Amino acid sequence: CAISEHPGTSGRATDTQYF.

This clonotype was detected many times. This chain uses TRBV7-9 with TRBJ1-2; 8 bases align to TRBD1. V shed 4 bases, J shed 2 bases, and the junction held 6 bases outside the gene matches. Looked up from germline, CDR1 is SEHNR and CDR2 is FQNEAQ (reference sequence). The CDR3 covers 15 residues. CDR3 bases: TGTGCCAGCAGCTCAAGGGACAGGAAAAACTATGGCTACACCTTC. Translating gives CASSSRDRKNYGYTF.

The sample holds many counts of this clonotype. The V and J genes are TRBV11-1 and TRBJ1-2; D gene uncertain. With 5 bases removed from V and 0 bases from J, the gap between germline ends came to 13 bases. The CDR3 loop spans 15 amino acids. Looked up from germline, CDR1 is SGHAT and CDR2 is FQDESV (reference sequence). The CDR3: CASSTRPGANYGYTF. CDR3 sequence (DNA): TGTGCCAGCAGCACCAGACCGGGAGCTAACTATGGCTACACCTTC. Based on the CDR3 plus reference TRBV11-1 and TRBJ1-2, the full variable domain is EAEVAQSPRYKITEKSQAVAFWCDPISGHATLYWYRQILGQGPELLVQFQDESVVDDSQLPKDRFSAERLKGVDSTLKIQPAELGDSAMYLCASSTRPGANYGYTFGSGTRLTVV.

Ten or more counts support this clonotype. The chain is built from TRBV14 and TRBJ2-7; the match to TRBD1 covers 8 bases. J was trimmed by 7 bases and V by 1 base; bases with no gene match: 12. Germline CDR1 reads SGHDN; CDR2 reads FVKESK. The CDR3 extends over 16 amino acids. This chain's CDR3 is CASSQARDRRRREQYF. DNA of the CDR3: TGTGCCAGCAGCCAAGCCCGGGACAGGAGGCGGCGGGAGCAGTACTTC.

At least ten counts were recorded for this clonotype. V and J are TRBV28 and TRBJ2-1; 7 nucleotides agree with TRBD2. Germline lookup yields CDR1 MDHEN and CDR2 SYDVKM. The CDR3 has 16 residues. Germline trimming cut 6 bases from V and 6 bases from J; bases unmatched to any gene: 14. The CDR3 region is CASSPGWAGVFNEQFF. DNA for the CDR3: TGTGCCAGCAGCCCCGGCTGGGCGGGAGTTTTCAATGAGCAGTTCTTC.

This clonotype was seen more than once but under ten times. The CDR3 sequence is CASSRQRDGSTYEQYF. As DNA, the CDR3 is TGCGCCAGCAGCCGCCAGCGGGACGGATCCACCTACGAGCAGTACTTC. The genes are TRBV4-1 and TRBJ2-7; 7 nucleotides align to TRBD2. Unmatched junction bases numbered 11, after V lost 4 bases and J lost 2 bases. The CDR3 sequence is 16 residues long. The V gene's germline CDR1 is MGHRA and CDR2 YSYEKL.

This clonotype showed up many times. The rearrangement joins TRBV10-3 to TRBJ2-5; tentatively, D is TRBD1 (6 bases). The V end lost 4 bases, the J end lost 5 bases, and 14 bases lay between the germline ends. This CDR3 is 14 amino acids long. CDR1 and CDR2 (germline): ENHRY, SYGVKD. The CDR3 coding sequence is TGTGCCATCAGTGCTAACACAGGGTTGGAGACCCAGTACTTC. Translation gives CAISANTGLETQYF.

This clonotype was observed a few times. The V gene is TRBV20-1, the J gene TRBJ2-4; 7 positions match TRBD1. The CDR3 is 15 residues long. Trimming cost V 5 bases and J 6 bases; bases outside gene matches: 13. Per germline, CDR1 DFQATT and CDR2 SNEGSKA (reference sequence). The CDR3 loop is CSAHSPTGLGNIQYF. CDR3 nucleotides: TGCAGTGCTCATTCCCCGACAGGGTTGGGAAACATTCAGTACTTC.

The rearrangement uses TRBV10-3 and TRBJ1-3; D not certain. Per germline, CDR1 ENHRY and CDR2 SYGVKD. The CDR3 covers 15 residues. V shed 4 bases and J shed 0 bases, with 10 bases lying between them. In DNA, the CDR3 is TGTGCCATCAGTGGTACAGACTCCTCTGGAAACACCATATATTTT. Translating it yields CAISGTDSSGNTIYF.

CDR3 in amino acids: CSAPRRDTQYF. The DNA for the CDR3 is TGCAGTGCCCCCCGGAGGGATACGCAGTATTTT. The V gene is TRBV20-1, the J gene TRBJ2-3; the D gene is possibly TRBD2 (5 bases). With 6 bases removed from V and 6 bases from J, the gap between germline ends came to 10 bases. The CDR3 consists of 11 residues. The germline CDR1 and CDR2 sequences are DFQATT and SNEGSKA (reference sequence).

Points on this clonotype: A much larger clone sits a single nucleotide away, making a read error possible. The gene calls are TRBV29-1 and TRBJ2-7; tentatively, D is TRBD1 or TRBD2 (5 bases each). The J call may be in error: the DNA end matches TRBJ2-1 better. The germline CDR1 and CDR2 sequences are SQVTM and ANQGSEA. The CDR3 sequence is 14 residues long. The CDR3 bases are TGCAGCGTTGTACTTCGGGACCGCAGGAACGAGCAGTTCTTC. Protein: CSVVLRDRRNEQFF.

Only a few counts were recorded for this clonotype. A read error is likely, as this CDR3 ends without the conserved phenylalanine or tryptophan. The chain carries TRBV2 and TRBJ2-2, with 7 positions matching TRBD2. J gave up 4 bases and V 8 bases, and 4 bases lay outside the gene matches. This CDR3 contains 13 residues. The germline gives CDR1 SNHLY, CDR2 FYNNEI. In DNA, the CDR3 is TGTGCCAGCCGGGGACTATCCACCGGGGAGCTGTTTCTT. Amino acid sequence: CASRGLSTGELFL.

The chain links TRBV18 to TRBJ1-2; 9 nucleotides align to TRBD1. The V gene end was trimmed by 6 bases and the J gene end by 1 base; junction bases not matched to a gene: 9. Germline lookup yields CDR1 KGHSH and CDR2 LQKENI. This CDR3 has 16 residues. This CDR3 is CASSLTGGGSNYGYTF. The DNA of the CDR3 is TGTGCCAGCTCGCTAACAGGGGGCGGAAGTAACTATGGCTACACCTTC.

A note on this clonotype: A read error may explain this, as a much larger clone is one base away. The chain carries TRBV29-1 and TRBJ2-5; D gene ambiguous. CDR1 is SQVTM, CDR2 ANQGSEA, per germline. Trimming removed 0 bases from V and 2 bases from J, with 16 bases in between. This CDR3 has 16 residues. DNA for the CDR3: TGCAGCGTTGAAGATCTCAGCGAGAGACGGCAAGAGACCCAGTACTTC. Amino acid sequence: CSVEDLSERRQETQYF.

This clonotype was counted at least ten times. The V call is TRBV9, the J call TRBJ2-3; 10 positions agree with TRBD2. This CDR3 has 14 amino acids. Germline CDR1 and CDR2: SGDLS and YYNGEE. V gave up 4 bases and J gave up 5 bases; unmatched junction bases: 4. CDR3 amino acids: CASSIRTSGDTQYF. The CDR3 DNA is TGTGCCAGCAGCATTCGGACTAGCGGAGATACGCAGTATTTT.

The chain is built from TRBV28 and TRBJ1-1, with TRBD1 as a possible D gene (6 bases). Per germline, CDR1 MDHEN and CDR2 SYDVKM. The V gene lost 5 bases and the J gene lost 5 bases, with 21 bases spanning the gap. The CDR3 consists of 16 residues. CDR3 sequence: CASSVRQAPRATEAFF. DNA of the CDR3: TGTGCCAGCAGTGTCAGACAGGCCCCTCGGGCGACTGAAGCTTTCTTT.